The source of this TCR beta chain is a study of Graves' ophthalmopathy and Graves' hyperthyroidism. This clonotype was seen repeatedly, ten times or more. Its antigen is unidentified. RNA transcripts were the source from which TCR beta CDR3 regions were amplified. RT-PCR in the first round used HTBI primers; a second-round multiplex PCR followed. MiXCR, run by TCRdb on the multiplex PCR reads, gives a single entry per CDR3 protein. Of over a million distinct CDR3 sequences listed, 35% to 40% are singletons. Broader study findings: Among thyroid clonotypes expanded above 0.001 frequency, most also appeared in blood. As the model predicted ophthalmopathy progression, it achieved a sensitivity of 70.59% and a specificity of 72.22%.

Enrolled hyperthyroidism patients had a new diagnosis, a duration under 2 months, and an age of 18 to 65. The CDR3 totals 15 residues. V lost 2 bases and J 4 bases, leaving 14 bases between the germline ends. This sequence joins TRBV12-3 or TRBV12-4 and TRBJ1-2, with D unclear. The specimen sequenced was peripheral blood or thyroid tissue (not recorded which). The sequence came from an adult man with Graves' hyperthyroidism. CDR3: CASSLRPLRSYGYTF. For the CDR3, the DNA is TGTGCCAGCAGTTTACGGCCACTGCGCAGCTATGGCTACACCTTC.